One and the same sample provided the 4 T cell receptor beta chains below, sequenced in a study of T cell responses to AZD1222 COVID-19 vaccine. Clones were read by immunoSEQ multiplex PCR, and TCRdb kept only the in-frame ones, dropping some. The profile shows over 150,000 clones, more than 80% of them singletons. This sample comprised peripheral blood, obtained on day 0 of AZD1222 vaccination. The receptors were gathered from an adult in good health.

V is TRBV2 and J is TRBJ2-2; D possibly corresponds to TRBD1 (6 bases). Trimming cost V 9 bases and J 0 bases, with 14 bases left between them. The CDR3 totals 15 residues. Per germline, CDR1 SNHLY and CDR2 FYNNEI. The DNA of the CDR3 is TGTGCCAGTGGGATGACAGGTTCGAACACCGGGGAGCTGTTTTTT. Residues: CASGMTGSNTGELFF.

This chain joins TRBV19 and TRBJ2-2; no firm D call. Trimming pared 1 base from V and 7 bases from J, leaving 4 bases between. CDR3 length: 12 amino acids. CDR1 LNHDA and CDR2 SQIVND come from the germline V gene (reference sequence). DNA of the CDR3: TGTGCCAGTAGTATAGGGGTCGGGGAGCTGTTTTTT. Translation gives CASSIGVGELFF. The variable domain in full, with the rest retrieved from reference TRBV19 and TRBJ2-2, is DGGITQSPKYLFRKEGQNVTLSCEQNLNHDAMYWYRQDPGQGLRLIYYSQIVNDFQKGDIAEGYSVSREKKESFPLTVTSAQKNPTAFYLCASSIGVGELFFGEGSRLTVL.

As DNA, the CDR3 is TGTGCCAGCAAGGGGTACAATCAGCCCCAGCATTTT. It yields the protein CASKGYNQPQHF. The V call is TRBV2, the J call TRBJ1-5; tentative D call: TRBD1 (5 bases). Germline values: CDR1 SNHLY, CDR2 FYNNEI. Trimming removed 7 bases at V and 3 bases at J, with 7 bases between. This CDR3 contains 12 residues.

CDR3 in DNA: TGCGCCAGCAGCCCGCAAACGTGGTCCTACAATGAGCAGTTCTTC. It specifies CASSPQTWSYNEQFF. The rearrangement links TRBV5-1 to TRBJ2-1; D remains ambiguous. V was clipped by 4 bases and J by 1 base, with 12 bases between them. The germline V gene has CDR1 SGHRS and CDR2 YFSETQ. The CDR3 is 15 amino acids.